A selection of T cell receptor beta chains follows, all from one sample in a study of T cells in Graves' hyperthyroidism and ophthalmopathy. TCRdb reprocessed the multiplex PCR reads via MiXCR and lists one record per CDR3 protein. The table lists a few hundred thousand distinct CDR3 sequences, approximately 15% of them singletons. Sequenced input: blood. All receptors derive from a woman between 18 and 29 years old with Graves' hyperthyroidism. Both conserved end residues are part of each CDR3. The order of the fields is J gene, V gene, D gene, clone size, CDR3 protein, CDR3 DNA. D genes are given only for firm matches. Only some rows state a clone size, as once, few, many or a class for expanded clones.

TRBJ2-1 | TRBV24-1 | TRBD2 | . | CATSEPGLASNEQFF | TGTGCCACCAGTGAGCCGGGACTAGCGTCCAATGAGCAGTTCTTC
TRBJ2-5 | TRBV24-1 | TRBD1 | many | CATQTRGSETQYF | TGTGCCACCCAGACCAGGGGGAGTGAGACCCAGTACTTC
TRBJ1-5 | TRBV27 | . | many | CASSLFDGQPQHF | TGTGCCAGCAGTTTATTTGACGGTCAGCCCCAGCATTTT
TRBJ1-5 | TRBV4-1 | TRBD1 | few | CASGRVGQGANQPQHF | TGCGCCAGCGGCCGAGTAGGACAGGGGGCTAATCAGCCCCAGCATTTT
TRBJ2-7 | TRBV7-9 | TRBD2 | . | CASSSRLADSYEQYF | TGTGCCAGCAGCTCGAGACTAGCGGACTCCTACGAGCAGTACTTC
TRBJ2-7 | TRBV7-2 | . | many | CASSLDRALTYEQYF | TGTGCCAGCAGCTTAGACCGGGCCCTGACCTACGAGCAGTACTTC
TRBJ1-5 | TRBV12-3/TRBV12-4 | . | many | CASSLGQDRYSNQPQHF | TGTGCCAGCAGTTTAGGTCAGGACCGTTATAGCAATCAGCCCCAGCATTTT
TRBJ2-1 | TRBV2 | TRBD2 | many | CASSLESGRANEQFF | TGTGCCAGCAGTTTAGAGAGCGGGAGGGCGAATGAGCAGTTCTTC
TRBJ2-7 | TRBV19 | . | many | CASSTQRSRAYEQYF | TGTGCCAGTAGCACCCAACGGTCACGTGCCTACGAGCAGTACTTC
TRBJ2-1 | TRBV20-1 | TRBD2 | many | CSARGGHHNEQFF | TGCAGTGCACGGGGGGGCCACCACAATGAGCAGTTCTTC